The 22 T cell receptor beta chains below all came from one sample that was sequenced in a study of identical twins. One entry per CDR3 protein, called by TCRdb with MiXCR from the 5' RACE reads. The sample comprises approximately 620,000 distinct CDR3 sequences, more than 6.5% of which are singletons, and 0.85% to 1% rests with the top ten. The same sample was also studied in work on yellow fever vaccine responses in identical twins.

The sample was PBMCs. Source of these receptors: a woman between 18 and 30 years old in good health.

This clonotype was counted between two and nine times. The chain links TRBV11-2 to TRBJ2-7, with 7 positions matching TRBD1. CDR3 size: 14 residues. CDR1 and CDR2 (germline): SGHAT, FQNNGV. The trim removed 2 bases at V and 7 bases at J, leaving 8 bases unmatched. CDR3 bases: TGTGCCAGCAGCTTAACCACAGGGGACGGGGAGCAGTACTTC. Translating gives CASSLTTGDGEQYF.

This clonotype was observed many times. The chain has TRBV28 and TRBJ1-2; D may be TRBD1 (6 bases). Germline CDR1 and CDR2: MDHEN and SYDVKM. This CDR3 is built from 16 residues. V was shortened by 5 bases and J by 4 bases, with 20 bases between the two germline ends. The CDR3 DNA sequence: TGTGCCAGCAGTGCCTCGAACGTGGGGGGCGCCTATGGCTACACCTTC. It translates to CASSASNVGGAYGYTF.

This chain links TRBV18 with TRBJ2-7, with TRBD1 matching over 9 bases. This CDR3 region has 14 residues. Germline values: CDR1 KGHSH, CDR2 LQKENI. J lost 6 bases, V lost 3 bases, and 6 bases had no gene match. In nucleotides, the CDR3 is TGTGCCAGCTCACCCGGGACAGGGATTCGCGAGCAGTACTTC. It yields the protein CASSPGTGIREQYF.

Concerning this clonotype itself: In this CDR3 the conserved last residue, phenylalanine or tryptophan, is missing, so a read error is likely. The chain has TRBV25-1 and TRBJ2-7; D is uncertain. The ends were cut back, 4 bases at V and 2 bases at J, with 15 bases in the middle. CDR3 length equals 15 residues. Per germline, CDR1 MGHDK and CDR2 SYGVNS. The CDR3 loop reads CASSGRVRTPYEQYS. Written as DNA, the CDR3 is TGTGCCAGCAGTGGCCGGGTCAGGACGCCCTACGAGCAGTACTCC.

The table lists this clonotype with a few counts. V and J are TRBV7-3 and TRBJ1-1, with D possibly being TRBD1 (5 bases). V lost 5 bases and J 3 bases, leaving 16 bases between the germline ends. This CDR3 is 15 amino acids long. CDR1 SGHTA and CDR2 FQGTGA come from the germline V gene. CDR3 amino acids: CASSPAGREDTEAFF. In nucleotides, the CDR3 is TGTGCCAGCAGCCCCGCAGGGAGAGAAGACACTGAAGCTTTCTTT.

V is TRBV30 and J is TRBJ2-2; 7 nucleotides align to TRBD1. The CDR3 is made up of 13 amino acids. CDR1 is GTSNPN, CDR2 SVGIG, per germline (reference sequence). Trimming removed 4 bases from V and 3 bases from J; junction bases left unmatched: 2. The CDR3 nucleotides read TGTGCCTGGACCGACAGGGACACCGGGGAGCTGTTTTTT. This sequence encodes CAWTDRDTGELFF.

This clonotype was found a few times. J is TRBJ2-7 and V is TRBV28, with D hard to call. The V end lost 3 bases, the J end lost 2 bases, and 8 bases lay between the germline ends. The CDR3 is 13 residues long. Germline V gene lookup returns CDR1 MDHEN and CDR2 SYDVKM. The chain's CDR3 is CASSLQFPYEQYF. The DNA of the CDR3 is TGTGCCAGCAGTTTGCAGTTTCCCTACGAGCAGTACTTC. Filled out from reference TRBV28 and TRBJ2-7, the complete variable domain reads DVKVTQSSRYLVKRTGEKVFLECVQDMDHENMFWYRQDPGLGLRLIYFSYDVKMKEKGDIPEGYSVSREKKERFSLILESASTNQTSMYLCASSLQFPYEQYFGPGTRLTVT.

This clonotype was seen many times. The chain recombines TRBV3-1 with TRBJ2-7; TRBD2 matches at 13 bases. After removal of 3 bases from V and 4 bases from J, the junction contained 3 bases not matched to a gene. In germline, CDR1 is LGHDT, CDR2 YNNKEL (reference sequence). The length of the CDR3 is 15 residues. The CDR3 region is CASSHGLAGEYEQYF. CDR3 nucleotide sequence: TGTGCCAGCAGCCACGGACTAGCGGGAGAGTACGAGCAGTACTTC.

J is TRBJ2-2 and V is TRBV20-1; 10 bases align to TRBD1. This CDR3 contains 14 residues. Germline values: CDR1 DFQATT, CDR2 SNEGSKA (reference sequence). After removal of 7 bases from V and 5 bases from J, the junction contained 7 bases not matched to a gene. The CDR3 coding sequence is TGCAGTGGCCATGACAGGGGGCGAACCGGGGAGCTGTTTTTT. Translated, it gives CSGHDRGRTGELFF.

With respect to this clonotype: One junction end disagrees with the germline gene, perhaps due to a read error. V usage is TRBV11-2 and J usage is TRBJ2-3; D is possibly TRBD1 (6 bases). Germline values: CDR1 SGHAT, CDR2 FQNNGV. The CDR3 totals 16 residues. The CDR3 region is CASRPLTGSTSETQYF. The CDR3 DNA follows: TGTGCCAGCAGACCCCTGACAGGAAGTACATCAGAAACGCAGTATTTT.

This clonotype was seen ten or more times. The chain employs TRBV20-1 and TRBJ2-7; 11 bases match TRBD2. CDR1 DFQATT and CDR2 SNEGSKA come from the germline V gene (reference sequence). The V gene end was trimmed by 6 bases and the J gene end by 6 bases; junction bases not matched to a gene: 16. The CDR3 is 16 residues long. The CDR3 DNA reads as TGCAGTGCCGGGGGGGGCCGACTAGCGGGAAACCCCGAGCAGTACTTC. It codes for CSAGGGRLAGNPEQYF.

In this sample, this clonotype turned up a few times. J is TRBJ2-7 and V is TRBV2, with D possibly matching TRBD1 (6 bases). V was shortened by 3 bases and J by 0 bases, with 15 bases between the two germline ends. The CDR3 has 16 residues. Germline V gene data show CDR1 as SNHLY and CDR2 as FYNNEI. The CDR3 DNA sequence: TGTGCCAGCAGTGATGTTCGACAGGTTAGCTCCTACGAGCAGTACTTC. It is translated as CASSDVRQVSSYEQYF.

The genes are TRBV28 and TRBJ1-1; D is unresolved. This CDR3 is 17 amino acids long. The V gene lost 6 bases and the J gene lost 0 bases, with 20 bases spanning the gap. The germline CDR1 and CDR2 sequences are MDHEN and SYDVKM. DNA of the CDR3: TGTGCCAGCAGGTTACCCGGAGGGTCCCACTTGAACACTGAAGCTTTCTTT. Translated, it gives CASRLPGGSHLNTEAFF.

CDR3 residues: CSARGHGGAEAFF. The CDR3 coding sequence is TGCAGTGCTAGAGGACATGGTGGGGCTGAAGCTTTCTTT. This sequence joins TRBV20-1 and TRBJ1-1; D is uncertain. Trimming cost V 1 base and J 6 bases, with 12 bases left between them. The CDR3 length is 13 residues. Germline V gene lookup returns CDR1 DFQATT and CDR2 SNEGSKA (reference sequence).

This clonotype has just a few counts. The chain joins TRBV20-1 to TRBJ2-3, with D tentatively TRBD1 or TRBD2 (5 bases each). V dropped 0 bases and J dropped 0 bases, with 10 bases sitting between them. Germline V lookup: CDR1 DFQATT, CDR2 SNEGSKA (reference sequence). The CDR3 consists of 15 residues. CDR3 residues: CSARDFGGSTDTQYF. The CDR3 DNA reads TGCAGTGCTAGAGATTTTGGGGGTAGCACAGATACGCAGTATTTT.

The J gene is TRBJ2-1, the V gene TRBV19; D gene ambiguous. This CDR3 has 12 residues. Germline-derived CDR1 and CDR2 are LNHDA and SQIVND (reference sequence). Trimming left V 7 bases short and J 8 bases short, with 12 bases between. The CDR3 DNA follows: TGTGCCAGTATCTCCCCTAGTTATGAGCAGTTCTTC. Residues: CASISPSYEQFF.

This clonotype has more than one count but fewer than ten. This chain joins TRBV9 and TRBJ2-2, with D perhaps TRBD1 (6 bases). The germline V gene encodes CDR1 SGDLS and CDR2 YYNGEE. CDR3 length equals 15 residues. V was pared by 3 bases and J by 1 base, with 10 bases between. The CDR3 protein is CASSARDMNTGELFF. The DNA of the CDR3 is TGTGCCAGCAGCGCCCGGGACATGAACACCGGGGAGCTGTTTTTT. The full variable domain, its missing parts supplied by reference TRBV9 and TRBJ2-2, is DSGVTQTPKHLITATGQRVTLRCSPRSGDLSVYWYQQSLDQGLQFLIQYYNGEERAKGNILERFSAQQFPDLHSELNLSSLELGDSALYFCASSARDMNTGELFFGEGSRLTVL.

The table lists this clonotype with a few counts. The J gene is TRBJ2-2, the V gene TRBV12-3 or TRBV12-4, with 9 bases matching TRBD2. CDR3 length: 17 residues. Losses at the gene ends were 4 bases for V and 2 bases for J; bases not matched to a gene: 8. In DNA form, the CDR3 reads TGTGCCAGCAGTTCCCGCGGGCTAGCGGGAAACACCGGGGAGCTGTTTTTT. It codes for CASSSRGLAGNTGELFF.

A few counts support this clonotype. V and J are TRBV4-2 and TRBJ1-6, with 8 bases matching TRBD1. This CDR3 is built from 16 residues. V lost 2 bases, J lost 6 bases, and 6 bases stayed unmatched. Germline CDR1 reads LGHNA; CDR2 reads YNFKEQ. CDR3 DNA sequence: TGTGCCAGCAGCCAAATAACAGGGGGAGGTAATTCACCCCTCCACTTT. Residues: CASSQITGGGNSPLHF.

This clonotype appeared many times. The V gene is TRBV12-3 or TRBV12-4, the J gene TRBJ1-1; D is possibly TRBD1 (5 bases). V dropped 5 bases and J dropped 1 base, with 14 bases sitting between them. This CDR3 is 15 amino acids long. The CDR3 sequence: CASSLWGSGNTEAFF. In DNA form, the CDR3 reads TGTGCCAGCAGTCTTTGGGGGAGTGGGAACACTGAAGCTTTCTTT.

The table lists this clonotype with a few counts. The rearrangement links TRBV5-1 to TRBJ2-5; D possibly uses TRBD1 or TRBD2 (5 bases each). V shed 3 bases and J shed 4 bases, with 16 bases lying between them. Germline V CDR1 and CDR2: SGHRS, YFSETQ. This CDR3 has 15 amino acids. CDR3 bases: TGCGCCAGCAGCTCCTTGGGACCGTCCCCAGAGACCCAGTACTTC. This gives the protein CASSSLGPSPETQYF.

This rearrangement joins TRBV20-1 to TRBJ2-3; 11 positions match TRBD2. Trimming removed 5 bases from V and 3 bases from J; junction bases left unmatched: 7. Germline CDR1 is DFQATT and CDR2 is SNEGSKA (reference sequence). The CDR3 extends over 15 amino acids. The CDR3 nucleotides read TGCAGTGCTCAGTGGACTAGCGGGTCTACAGATACGCAGTATTTT. It codes for CSAQWTSGSTDTQYF.